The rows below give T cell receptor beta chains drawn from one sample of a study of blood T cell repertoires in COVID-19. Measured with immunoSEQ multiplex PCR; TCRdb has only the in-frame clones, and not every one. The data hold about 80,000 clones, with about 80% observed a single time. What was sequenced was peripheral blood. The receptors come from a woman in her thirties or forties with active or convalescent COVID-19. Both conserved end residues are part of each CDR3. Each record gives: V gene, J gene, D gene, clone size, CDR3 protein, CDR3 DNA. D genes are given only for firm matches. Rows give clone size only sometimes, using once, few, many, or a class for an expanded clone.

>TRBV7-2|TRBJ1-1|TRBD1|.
CASSPRRQGTNTEAFF
TGTGCCAGCAGTCCACGCCGACAGGGAACGAACACTGAAGCTTTCTTT
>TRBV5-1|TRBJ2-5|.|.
CASSFGEQETQYF
TGCGCCAGCAGCTTCGGTGAACAAGAGACCCAGTACTTC
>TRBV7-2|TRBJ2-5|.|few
CASSSRGQETQYF
TGTGCCAGCAGCTCTCGGGGCCAAGAGACCCAGTACTTC
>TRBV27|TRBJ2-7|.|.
CASSPRLSSYEQYF
TGTGCCAGCAGTCCCCGACTTAGCTCCTACGAGCAGTACTTC
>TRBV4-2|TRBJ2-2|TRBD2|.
CASSQQRETGELFF
TGTGCCAGCAGCCAGCAGCGGGAGACCGGGGAGCTGTTTTTT
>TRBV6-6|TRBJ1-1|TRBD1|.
CASSRKGAGMNTEAFF
TGTGCCAGCAGTCGAAAGGGGGCTGGTATGAACACTGAAGCTTTCTTT
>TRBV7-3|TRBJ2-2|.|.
CASSLASQNTGELFF
TGTGCCAGCAGCTTAGCCTCACAGAACACCGGGGAGCTGTTTTTT
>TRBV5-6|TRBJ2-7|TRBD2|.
CASSPLAGTLGGGQYF
TGTGCCAGCTCCCCCTTAGCGGGGACCTTGGGGGGAGGGCAGTACTTC
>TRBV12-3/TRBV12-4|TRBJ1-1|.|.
CASSRTANTEAFF
TGTGCCAGCAGCCGGACAGCGAACACTGAAGCTTTCTTT
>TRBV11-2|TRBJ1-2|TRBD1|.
CASSLDGTDPYGYTF
TGTGCCAGCAGCTTAGACGGGACAGACCCCTATGGCTACACCTTC
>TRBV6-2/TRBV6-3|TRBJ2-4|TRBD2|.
CASSLAPRTSAGKNIQYF
TGTGCCAGCAGTTTAGCCCCGCGGACTAGCGCTGGAAAAAACATTCAGTACTTC
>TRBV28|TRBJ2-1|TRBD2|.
CASSFAGGGYNEQFF
TGTGCCAGCAGTTTTGCGGGAGGGGGTTACAATGAGCAGTTCTTC
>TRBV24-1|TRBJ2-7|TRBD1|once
CATSDGTVLYEQYF
TGTGCCACCAGTGACGGGACAGTCCTCTACGAGCAGTACTTC
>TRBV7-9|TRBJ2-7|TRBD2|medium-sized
CASSPTSGSHEQYF
TGTGCCAGCAGCCCTACTAGCGGGAGCCACGAGCAGTACTTC
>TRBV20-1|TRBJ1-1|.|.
CSARRYGEAFF
TGCAGTGCTAGGAGGTATGGTGAAGCTTTCTTT
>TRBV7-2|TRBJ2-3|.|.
CASSPQGSTDTQYF
TGTGCCAGCAGCCCTCAGGGGAGCACAGATACGCAGTATTTT
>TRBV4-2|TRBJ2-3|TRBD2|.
CASSQEGLETDTQYF
TGTGCCAGCAGCCAAGAGGGACTAGAGACAGATACGCAGTATTTT
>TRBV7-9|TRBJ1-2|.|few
CASSSPGRGYGYTF
TGTGCCAGCAGCTCCCCAGGGAGGGGCTATGGCTACACCTTC
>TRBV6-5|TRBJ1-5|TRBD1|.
CASSYPTGQGSQPQHF
TGTGCCAGCAGTTACCCGACAGGGCAGGGAAGTCAGCCCCAGCATTTT
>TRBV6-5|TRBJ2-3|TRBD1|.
CASSYQETGMTDTQYF
TGTGCCAGCAGTTACCAAGAGACAGGGATGACAGATACGCAGTATTTT
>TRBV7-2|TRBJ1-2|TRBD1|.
CASSLGQIELYGYTF
TGTGCCAGCAGCTTGGGACAGATCGAACTCTATGGCTACACCTTC
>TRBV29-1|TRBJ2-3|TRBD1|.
CSVEGTGDSLTDTQYF
TGCAGCGTTGAGGGGACAGGGGACTCCCTCACAGATACGCAGTATTTT
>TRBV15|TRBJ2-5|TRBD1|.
CATSREQGAVPPRYF
TGTGCCACCAGCAGAGAACAGGGGGCAGTTCCGCCCCGGTACTTC
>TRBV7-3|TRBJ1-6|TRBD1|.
CASSFSGGRNSPLHF
TGTGCCAGCAGCTTCTCAGGGGGTAGGAATTCACCCCTCCACTTT
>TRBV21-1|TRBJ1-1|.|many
CASSKVIGDTEAFF
TGTGCCAGCAGCAAAGTAATCGGGGACACTGAAGCTTTCTTT
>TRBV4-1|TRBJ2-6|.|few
CASSQGPHSSGANVLTF
TGCGCCAGCAGCCAAGGCCCACACAGCTCTGGGGCCAACGTCCTGACTTTC
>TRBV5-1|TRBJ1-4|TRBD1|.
CASTSGGQGREKLFF
TGCGCCAGCACCTCAGGGGGACAGGGGCGAGAAAAACTGTTTTTT
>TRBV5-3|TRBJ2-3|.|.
CARSPPQGRDTQYF
TGTGCCAGAAGCCCCCCGCAGGGTCGAGATACGCAGTATTTT
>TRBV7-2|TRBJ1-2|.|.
CASSLRGGEDGYTF
TGTGCCAGCAGCTTACGGGGGGGCGAGGATGGCTACACCTTC
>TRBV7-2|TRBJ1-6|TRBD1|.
CASSLLRGQGSPLHF
TGTGCCAGCAGCTTACTCCGTGGACAGGGCTCACCCCTCCACTTT
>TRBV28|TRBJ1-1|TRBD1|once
CASTDPTGINTEAFF
TGTGCCAGCACCGATCCGACAGGGATCAACACTGAAGCTTTCTTT
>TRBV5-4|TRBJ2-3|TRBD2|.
CASRLAGGTDTQYF
TGTGCCAGCAGACTAGCGGGGGGCACAGATACGCAGTATTTT
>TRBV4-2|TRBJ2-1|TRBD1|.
CASSQEDGTGYNEQFF
TGTGCCAGCAGCCAGGAGGACGGGACAGGGTACAATGAGCAGTTCTTC
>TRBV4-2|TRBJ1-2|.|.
CASSQDINYTF
TGTGCCAGCAGCCAAGATATTAACTACACCTTC
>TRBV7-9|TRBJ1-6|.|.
CASSLEQLNSPLHF
TGTGCCAGCAGCTTAGAACAGCTTAATTCACCCCTCCACTTT
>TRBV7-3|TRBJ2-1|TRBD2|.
CASSPSSGGYNEQFF
TGTGCCAGCAGCCCATCTAGCGGGGGTTACAATGAGCAGTTCTTC
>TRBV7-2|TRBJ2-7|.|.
CASSEQGYEQYF
TGTGCCAGCAGCGAACAGGGCTACGAGCAGTACTTC
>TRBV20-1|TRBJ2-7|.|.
CSASIGGYEQYF
TGCAGTGCTAGTATAGGGGGCTACGAGCAGTACTTC
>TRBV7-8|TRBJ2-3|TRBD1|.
CASSSDRGAQYF
TGTGCCAGCAGCTCGGACAGGGGGGCGCAGTATTTT
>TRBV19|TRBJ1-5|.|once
CASSLLGGPQHF
TGTGCCAGTAGTCTTCTCGGGGGGCCCCAGCATTTT
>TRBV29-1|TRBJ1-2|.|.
CSVDRQGGYTF
TGCAGCGTTGATAGGCAGGGGGGCTACACCTTC
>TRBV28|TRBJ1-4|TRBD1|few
CASSPGGRLGKLFF
TGTGCCAGCAGTCCAGGGGGCCGGTTAGGAAAACTGTTTTTT
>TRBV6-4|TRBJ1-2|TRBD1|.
CASSVGTGRRRRLFYGYTF
TGTGCCAGCAGTGTGGGGACAGGGCGCCGGCGGAGGTTGTTCTATGGCTACACCTTC